The rows below give T cell receptor beta chains drawn from one sample of a study of T cells in narcolepsy. Method: immunoSEQ multiplex PCR; TCRdb's copy keeps in-frame clones and lacks some. The data hold under 35,000 clones, with 80% observed a single time. Material: memory (CD45RA-) CD4+ T cells from blood. These receptors came from a human donor in good health. Both conserved end residues are trimmed from each CDR3. D genes are given only for firm matches. Rows may omit the clone size; those that give it use once, few, many or a size class.

CDR3 length: 13; V gene: TRBV7-6; J gene: TRBJ2-7; D gene: .; clone size: .; CDR3 protein: ASSLESGFSYEQY
CDR3 length: 14; V gene: TRBV5-4; J gene: TRBJ2-1; D gene: TRBD2; clone size: .; CDR3 protein: ASSLRAGGHHNEQF
CDR3 length: 12; V gene: TRBV27; J gene: TRBJ1-5; D gene: .; clone size: .; CDR3 protein: ASSLRQDTQPQH
CDR3 length: 12; V gene: TRBV12-5; J gene: TRBJ1-2; D gene: .; clone size: .; CDR3 protein: ASGSRTGKDGYT
CDR3 length: 13; V gene: TRBV7-8; J gene: TRBJ2-7; D gene: .; clone size: .; CDR3 protein: ASSLDGVGSYEQY
CDR3 length: 13; V gene: TRBV18; J gene: TRBJ1-1; D gene: .; clone size: .; CDR3 protein: ASSPTGTLSTEAF
CDR3 length: 11; V gene: TRBV19; J gene: TRBJ2-7; D gene: .; clone size: .; CDR3 protein: ASSIVTNYEQY
CDR3 length: 11; V gene: TRBV7-8; J gene: TRBJ1-1; D gene: .; clone size: .; CDR3 protein: ASNNPGQTEAF
CDR3 length: 13; V gene: TRBV27; J gene: TRBJ2-7; D gene: TRBD1; clone size: .; CDR3 protein: ASRPRTGAPYEQY
CDR3 length: 11; V gene: TRBV7-3; J gene: TRBJ1-1; D gene: .; clone size: .; CDR3 protein: ASSFSPNTEAF
CDR3 length: 12; V gene: TRBV2; J gene: TRBJ2-1; D gene: .; clone size: once; CDR3 protein: ASSYRVRGDEQF
CDR3 length: 13; V gene: TRBV11-3; J gene: TRBJ2-1; D gene: TRBD2; clone size: .; CDR3 protein: ASSLIAGFYNEQF
CDR3 length: 12; V gene: TRBV19; J gene: TRBJ1-6; D gene: .; clone size: .; CDR3 protein: ASSHQRYNSPLH
CDR3 length: 11; V gene: TRBV7-2; J gene: TRBJ2-7; D gene: .; clone size: .; CDR3 protein: ASSLRLAGEQY
CDR3 length: 14; V gene: TRBV2; J gene: TRBJ2-6; D gene: .; clone size: .; CDR3 protein: ASSGTSSAGANVLT
CDR3 length: 15; V gene: TRBV5-4; J gene: TRBJ1-6; D gene: .; clone size: few; CDR3 protein: ASSQYRSASYNSPLH
CDR3 length: 10; V gene: TRBV28; J gene: TRBJ1-1; D gene: .; clone size: .; CDR3 protein: ASSRASTEAF
CDR3 length: 13; V gene: TRBV12-5; J gene: TRBJ2-1; D gene: TRBD2; clone size: .; CDR3 protein: ASFAAGGSYNEQF
CDR3 length: 14; V gene: TRBV9; J gene: TRBJ1-4; D gene: TRBD1; clone size: once; CDR3 protein: ASSRTGFATNEKLF
CDR3 length: 14; V gene: TRBV28; J gene: TRBJ2-1; D gene: TRBD2; clone size: .; CDR3 protein: ASSSPGTSMSNEQF
CDR3 length: 12; V gene: TRBV19; J gene: TRBJ1-2; D gene: .; clone size: few; CDR3 protein: ASTGVGGHYGYT
CDR3 length: 13; V gene: TRBV28; J gene: TRBJ2-2; D gene: .; clone size: .; CDR3 protein: ASSKPGAGTGELF
CDR3 length: 9; V gene: TRBV27; J gene: TRBJ2-5; D gene: .; clone size: .; CDR3 protein: ASSTRGTQY
CDR3 length: 13; V gene: TRBV7-2; J gene: TRBJ1-2; D gene: .; clone size: once; CDR3 protein: ASSLEPAGVYGYT
CDR3 length: 11; V gene: TRBV9; J gene: TRBJ2-6; D gene: .; clone size: .; CDR3 protein: ASSVSGANVLT
CDR3 length: 17; V gene: TRBV7-2; J gene: TRBJ2-1; D gene: TRBD2; clone size: once; CDR3 protein: ASSSWTGTGLAGYNEQF
CDR3 length: 10; V gene: TRBV2; J gene: TRBJ2-1; D gene: TRBD1; clone size: .; CDR3 protein: ASSEDRGRRF
CDR3 length: 10; V gene: TRBV13; J gene: TRBJ2-7; D gene: .; clone size: .; CDR3 protein: ASSSLFYEQY
CDR3 length: 13; V gene: TRBV4-3; J gene: TRBJ2-3; D gene: .; clone size: few; CDR3 protein: ASSQGGLGGDTQY
CDR3 length: 13; V gene: TRBV5-4; J gene: TRBJ1-1; D gene: .; clone size: .; CDR3 protein: ASSPPGGLGAEAF
CDR3 length: 13; V gene: TRBV6-6; J gene: TRBJ1-5; D gene: .; clone size: .; CDR3 protein: ASGARGSSNQPQH
CDR3 length: 15; V gene: TRBV10-3; J gene: TRBJ2-3; D gene: TRBD2; clone size: .; CDR3 protein: AISESKGLAGTDTQY
CDR3 length: 13; V gene: TRBV28; J gene: TRBJ2-7; D gene: TRBD2; clone size: .; CDR3 protein: ASSLPLAGANEQY
CDR3 length: 10; V gene: TRBV19; J gene: TRBJ2-7; D gene: TRBD1; clone size: .; CDR3 protein: ASADRRNEQY
CDR3 length: 12; V gene: TRBV29-1; J gene: TRBJ1-5; D gene: .; clone size: .; CDR3 protein: SVCVAQGNQPQH
CDR3 length: 12; V gene: TRBV5-4; J gene: TRBJ1-2; D gene: .; clone size: .; CDR3 protein: ASSSWTVPYGYT
CDR3 length: 15; V gene: TRBV9; J gene: TRBJ2-2; D gene: .; clone size: .; CDR3 protein: ASSPAGTQILTGELF
CDR3 length: 14; V gene: TRBV5-6; J gene: TRBJ2-2; D gene: TRBD1; clone size: .; CDR3 protein: ASSLFGTENTGELF
CDR3 length: 10; V gene: TRBV28; J gene: TRBJ2-7; D gene: .; clone size: .; CDR3 protein: ASSSYKYEQY
CDR3 length: 14; V gene: TRBV5-1; J gene: TRBJ2-5; D gene: TRBD2; clone size: few; CDR3 protein: ASSLAGVGGGETQY
CDR3 length: 11; V gene: TRBV25-1; J gene: TRBJ1-3; D gene: .; clone size: .; CDR3 protein: ASGTGPGNTIY
CDR3 length: 12; V gene: TRBV30; J gene: TRBJ2-5; D gene: TRBD1; clone size: once; CDR3 protein: AWRLTGGQETQY
CDR3 length: 13; V gene: TRBV7-2; J gene: TRBJ2-7; D gene: TRBD2; clone size: .; CDR3 protein: ASSRTSGTHYEQY
CDR3 length: 12; V gene: TRBV4-3; J gene: TRBJ1-2; D gene: .; clone size: once; CDR3 protein: ASSQDRTNYGYT
CDR3 length: 11; V gene: TRBV19; J gene: TRBJ1-5; D gene: .; clone size: .; CDR3 protein: ASSTGAVQPQH
CDR3 length: 15; V gene: TRBV5-1; J gene: TRBJ1-5; D gene: .; clone size: .; CDR3 protein: ASSLGGTGTSNQPQH
CDR3 length: 11; V gene: TRBV18; J gene: TRBJ2-3; D gene: .; clone size: .; CDR3 protein: ASSQLVRDTQY